Following are 24 T cell receptor beta chains from one sample sequenced in a study of CD8+ T cells in alopecia areata. Reverse transcription of extracted RNA yielded cDNA, which provided the sequencing template. Clones were sequenced by immunoSEQ multiplex PCR, and TCRdb holds only the in-frame ones, with some missing. The sample carries about 130,000 clones, approximately 49% recorded once. Sample: CD8+ T cells sorted from blood, taken at week 0. The receptors come from a human donor with alopecia areata.

This chain joins TRBV15 and TRBJ1-5, with TRBD1 identical over 8 bases. The length of the CDR3 is 15 residues. Germline loops: CDR1 LNHNV, CDR2 YYDKDF (reference sequence). The trim removed 1 base at V and 1 base at J, leaving 0 bases unmatched. CDR3 sequence reads: CATSRGQGSNQPQHF. The CDR3 coding sequence is TGTGCCACCAGCAGAGGACAGGGGAGCAATCAGCCCCAGCATTTT.

The chain is built from TRBV2 and TRBJ2-5; D uncertain. The J call may be in error: the DNA end matches TRBJ2-7 better. Germline-derived CDR1 and CDR2 are SNHLY and FYNNEI. The CDR3 runs 12 residues. DNA of the CDR3: TGTGCCAGCAGTGACGACAACTACGAGCAGTACTTC. Translating gives CASSDDNYEQYF.

V and J are TRBV7-9 and TRBJ1-2; no definite D call. The CDR3 is 16 residues long. Germline V gene data show CDR1 as SEHNR and CDR2 as FQNEAQ (reference sequence). V lost 4 bases and J lost 2, with 17 bases in between. CDR3 sequence reads: CASSSSLAGVNYGYTF. The CDR3 bases are TGTGCCAGCAGCTCATCCCTGGCAGGCGTAAACTATGGCTACACCTTC.

This clone appeared a few times. This sequence joins TRBV10-3 and TRBJ2-1, with 7 bases fitting TRBD1. The CDR3 is 12 residues long. J lost 8 bases, V lost 6 bases, and 4 bases had no gene match. The germline CDR1 and CDR2 sequences are ENHRY and SYGVKD. The CDR3 spells CAIRTGFDEQFF. DNA for the CDR3: TGTGCCATCAGGACAGGGTTTGATGAGCAGTTCTTC.

The rearrangement links TRBV30 to TRBJ2-2; D gene uncertain. V lost 4 bases and J 7 bases, leaving 16 bases between the germline ends. CDR1 is GTSNPN and CDR2 is SVGIG in the germline V gene (reference sequence). The CDR3 sequence is 14 residues long. CDR3 amino acids: CAWTSGGGIGELFF. The CDR3 DNA reads as TGTGCCTGGACTTCCGGCGGCGGTATCGGGGAGCTGTTTTTT.

The chain employs TRBV25-1 and TRBJ2-7; 7 bases are shared with TRBD1. The V gene end was trimmed by 8 bases and the J gene end by 6 bases; junction bases not matched to a gene: 1. The CDR3 runs to 10 residues. CDR1 is MGHDK and CDR2 is SYGVNS in the germline V gene. This CDR3 reads CASGTAEQYF. In nucleotides, the CDR3 is TGTGCCAGCGGGACAGCCGAGCAGTACTTC.

The genes are TRBV29-1 and TRBJ1-4; unclear D gene. V was shortened by 7 bases and J by 6 bases, with 27 bases between the two germline ends. CDR3 length equals 17 residues. The germline CDR1 and CDR2 sequences are SQVTM and ANQGSEA. CDR3 coding DNA: TGCAGCGCAACAATAGGGAAAAGTTATTACGTCGATGAAAAACTGTTTTTT. Protein product: CSATIGKSYYVDEKLFF.

The chain joins TRBV11-2 to TRBJ2-6; 8 bases line up with TRBD2. Trimming at V came to 5 bases and at J to 2 bases, leaving 2 bases not matched to a gene. There are 15 residues in the CDR3. Germline V gene lookup returns CDR1 SGHAT and CDR2 FQNNGV. CDR3 bases: TGTGCCAGCAGCAGCGGGGGAGCTGGGGCCAACGTCCTGACTTTC. Protein product: CASSSGGAGANVLTF.

This clone occurred a few times. This chain links TRBV7-8 with TRBJ2-7; 10 bases map to TRBD1. The CDR3 sequence is 15 residues long. In germline, CDR1 is SGHVS, CDR2 FQNEAQ. V gave up 6 bases and J gave up 3 bases; unmatched junction bases: 8. The CDR3 reads CASRFGTGDFYEQYF. CDR3 in DNA: TGTGCCAGCAGATTCGGGACAGGGGATTTCTACGAGCAGTACTTC.

This chain uses TRBV5-1 with TRBJ2-5; 7 nucleotides match TRBD1. J lost 1 base, V lost 2 bases, and 2 bases had no gene match. The CDR3 runs 14 residues. In germline, CDR1 is SGHRS, CDR2 YFSETQ. CDR3 sequence reads: CASSLNRGQETQYF. In DNA form, the CDR3 reads TGCGCCAGCAGCTTAAACAGGGGCCAAGAGACCCAGTACTTC.

A few counts support this clone. The chain employs TRBV2 and TRBJ2-1; weak D call: TRBD2 (5 bases). Deletions cut 4 bases from V and 3 bases from J, with 7 bases between. Germline V gene sequence: CDR1 SNHLY, CDR2 FYNNEI. CDR3 length equals 13 residues. The CDR3 DNA follows: TGTGCCAGCAGTGCGGGATTCTACAATGAGCAGTTCTTC. It codes for CASSAGFYNEQFF. Variable domain in full (rest from reference TRBV2 and TRBJ2-1): EPEVTQTPSHQVTQMGQEVILRCVPISNHLYFYWYRQILGQKVEFLVSFYNNEISEKSEIFDDQFSVERPDGSNFTLKIRSTKLEDSAMYFCASSAGFYNEQFFGPGTRLTVL.

This clone has a handful of counts. CDR3 sequence reads: CSLELGARTEAFF. In DNA, the CDR3 is TGCAGCTTAGAGCTGGGGGCGCGGACTGAAGCTTTCTTT. The V and J genes are TRBV29-1 and TRBJ1-1, with D tentatively TRBD1 (6 bases). The CDR3 is 13 residues long. V dropped 8 bases and J dropped 5 bases, with 18 bases sitting between them. Germline assignment: CDR1 SQVTM and CDR2 ANQGSEA.

This clone turned up a few times. V gene TRBV2 combines with J gene TRBJ2-4, with 10 bases identical to TRBD1. V lost 0 bases, J lost 15 bases, and 5 bases stayed unmatched. In germline, CDR1 is SNHLY, CDR2 FYNNEI. The CDR3 length is 13 residues. CDR3 sequence: CASSEAPTGGSYF. The DNA for the CDR3 is TGTGCCAGCAGTGAAGCGCCGACAGGGGGCTCGTACTTC. The whole variable domain, remainder taken from reference TRBV2 and TRBJ2-4, is EPEVTQTPSHQVTQMGQEVILRCVPISNHLYFYWYRQILGQKVEFLVSFYNNEISEKSEIFDDQFSVERPDGSNFTLKIRSTKLEDSAMYFCASSEAPTGGSYFGAGTRLSVL.

The chain carries TRBV9 and TRBJ1-2; D perhaps matches TRBD1 (5 bases). Germline CDR1 SGDLS, CDR2 YYNGEE. This CDR3 has 14 amino acids. V gave up 4 bases and J gave up 7 bases, with 17 bases separating them. The CDR3, as DNA: TGTGCCAGCAGCCCTAGCGATGGGGCGGGTGGCTACACCTTC. Translation: CASSPSDGAGGYTF. The full variable domain, completed using reference TRBV9 and TRBJ1-2, is DSGVTQTPKHLITATGQRVTLRCSPRSGDLSVYWYQQSLDQGLQFLIQYYNGEERAKGNILERFSAQQFPDLHSELNLSSLELGDSALYFCASSPSDGAGGYTFGSGTRLTVV.

The chain joins TRBV29-1 to TRBJ2-1; no firm D call. V was pared by 3 bases and J by 3 bases, with 6 bases between. Per the germline V gene, CDR1 is SQVTM and CDR2 is ANQGSEA. The CDR3 extends over 12 amino acids. CDR3 DNA sequence: TGCAGCGTTGATAGGGACTACAATGAGCAGTTCTTC. This encodes CSVDRDYNEQFF.

This clone has a handful of counts. V is TRBV19 and J is TRBJ1-1, with D possibly matching TRBD1 (5 bases). V shed 7 bases and J shed 3 bases, with 15 bases lying between them. The CDR3 extends over 14 amino acids. Germline values: CDR1 LNHDA, CDR2 SQIVND (reference sequence). The CDR3 sequence: CASTQPWGDTEAFF. The CDR3 bases are TGTGCCAGTACCCAGCCCTGGGGCGACACTGAAGCTTTCTTT.

The chain has TRBV6-6 and TRBJ2-6; perhaps TRBD2 as D (5 bases). This CDR3 has 16 amino acids. V was cut by 5 bases and J by 1 base, with 12 bases left in between. Germline assignment: CDR1 MNHNY and CDR2 SVGAGI (reference sequence). CDR3 sequence reads: CASSGTGGSGANVLTF. The CDR3 nucleotides are TGTGCCAGCAGTGGCACCGGCGGGTCTGGGGCCAACGTCCTGACTTTC.

This clone occurred a few times. The CDR3 sequence is CASSLVGQPNTEAFF. CDR3 bases: TGTGCCAGCAGCTTAGTAGGACAGCCGAACACTGAAGCTTTCTTT. This chain uses TRBV7-9 with TRBJ1-1; D is possibly TRBD1 (6 bases). The CDR3 is 15 amino acids. V was cut by 1 base and J by 1 base, with 10 bases left in between. The germline V gene has CDR1 SEHNR and CDR2 FQNEAQ (reference sequence).

Only a few counts were recorded for this clone. This chain connects TRBV29-1 to TRBJ2-5, with TRBD2 matching 8 bases. The CDR3 loop spans 11 amino acids. With 4 bases clipped from V and 5 bases from J, the junction kept 0 bases outside the gene matches. The germline gives CDR1 SQVTM, CDR2 ANQGSEA. The CDR3 DNA is TGCAGCGTTGCGGGGGGGGAGACCCAGTACTTC. Translating it yields CSVAGGETQYF.

This clone has more than one count but fewer than ten. This rearrangement joins TRBV9 to TRBJ2-7; the D call may be TRBD1 or TRBD2 (5 bases each). V dropped 5 bases and J dropped 2 bases, with 11 bases sitting between them. CDR3 length equals 13 residues. Per germline, CDR1 SGDLS and CDR2 YYNGEE. The CDR3 DNA reads as TGTGCCAGCAGTAATGGGGGAACCTACGAGCAGTACTTC. Its translation is CASSNGGTYEQYF.

CDR3: CAWILGLEAFF. The CDR3 bases are TGTGCCTGGATCCTGGGACTTGAAGCTTTCTTT. This chain links TRBV30 with TRBJ1-1; perhaps TRBD1 as D (5 bases). Between the trimmed V and J ends, which lost 4 bases and 7 bases, there was a span of 10 bases. The CDR3 has 11 amino acids. The germline gives CDR1 GTSNPN, CDR2 SVGIG (reference sequence).

The chain links TRBV4-1 to TRBJ2-1; no firm D call. The CDR3 extends over 14 amino acids. Per germline, CDR1 MGHRA and CDR2 YSYEKL. Trimming removed 0 bases from V and 9 bases from J, with 12 bases in between. CDR3 region: CASSQDPQRSEQFF. The CDR3, as DNA: TGCGCCAGCAGCCAAGACCCACAAAGGAGTGAGCAGTTCTTC.

The V call is TRBV7-2, the J call TRBJ2-7, with D perhaps TRBD2 (6 bases). CDR3 size: 15 residues. Trimming took off 1 base at V and 1 base at J, with 11 bases between the two ends. The V gene's germline CDR1 is SGHTA and CDR2 FQGNSA. The CDR3, as DNA: TGTGCCAGCAGCTTAGGGGGACGGGAGTCCTACGAGCAGTACTTC. Translated, it gives CASSLGGRESYEQYF.

The chain employs TRBV5-1 and TRBJ1-6, with D unclear. The CDR3 length is 12 residues. Looked up from germline, CDR1 is SGHRS and CDR2 is YFSETQ. Trimming pared 5 bases from V and 9 bases from J, leaving 9 bases between. In nucleotides, the CDR3 is TGCGCCAGCAGATGGGAGGGTTCACCCCTCCACTTT. Translated: CASRWEGSPLHF.